This TCR beta chain originates from a study of blood T cell repertoires in COVID-19. The protocol was immunoSEQ multiplex PCR, while the TCRdb copy is restricted to in-frame clones and leaves out a portion. In the table there are some 220,000 clones, over 75% of which are singletons. Specimen: peripheral blood. The TCR was taken from a woman in her seventies with COVID-19, enrolled during active disease.

CDR3 region: CASSLRDGQQQYF. Here the CDR3 DNA reads TGTGCCAGCAGTTTAAGGGATGGACAACAGCAGTACTTC. The V and J genes are TRBV27 and TRBJ2-7; tentatively, D is TRBD1 (5 bases). The germline V gene encodes CDR1 MNHEY and CDR2 SMNVEV (reference sequence). Trimming took off 2 bases at V and 8 bases at J, with 13 bases between the two ends. The CDR3 is 13 amino acids.